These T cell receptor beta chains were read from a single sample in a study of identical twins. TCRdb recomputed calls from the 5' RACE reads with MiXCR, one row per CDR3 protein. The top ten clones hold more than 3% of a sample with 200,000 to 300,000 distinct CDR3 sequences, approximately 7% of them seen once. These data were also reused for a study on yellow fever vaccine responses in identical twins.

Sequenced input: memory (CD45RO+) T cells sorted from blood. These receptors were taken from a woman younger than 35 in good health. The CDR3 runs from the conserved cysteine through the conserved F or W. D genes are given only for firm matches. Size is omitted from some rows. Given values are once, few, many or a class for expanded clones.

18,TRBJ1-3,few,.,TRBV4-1,CASSQAPLSGLGGNTIYF,TGCGCCAGCAGCCAAGCCCCTCTCTCAGGGCTAGGTGGAAACACCATATATTTT
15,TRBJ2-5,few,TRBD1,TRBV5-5,CASSPGTGVGETQYF,TGTGCCAGCAGTCCCGGGACAGGGGTCGGGGAGACCCAGTACTTC
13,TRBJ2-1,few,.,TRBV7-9,CASSLGLGGEQFF,TGTGCCAGCAGCTTAGGACTAGGGGGTGAGCAGTTCTTC
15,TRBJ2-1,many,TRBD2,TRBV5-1,CASSLGLAGLNEQFF,TGCGCCAGCAGCCTAGGACTAGCGGGGCTCAATGAGCAGTTCTTC
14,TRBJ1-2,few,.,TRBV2,CASSAVGNEGGYTF,TGTGCCAGCAGTGCTGTCGGCAATGAGGGCGGCTACACCTTC
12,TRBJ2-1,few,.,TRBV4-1,CASSQWEGEQFF,TGCGCCAGCAGCCAATGGGAAGGTGAGCAGTTCTTC
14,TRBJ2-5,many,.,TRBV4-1,CASSQADFPETQYF,TGCGCCAGCAGCCAAGCGGACTTTCCAGAGACCCAGTACTTC
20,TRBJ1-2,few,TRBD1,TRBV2,CASSEDTWLVSKGQGDGYTF,TGTGCCAGCAGTGAAGACACGTGGTTGGTCTCGAAGGGACAGGGGGATGGCTACACCTTC
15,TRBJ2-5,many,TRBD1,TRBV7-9,CASSEGQGGKETQYF,TGTGCCAGCAGCGAGGGACAGGGAGGAAAAGAGACCCAGTACTTC
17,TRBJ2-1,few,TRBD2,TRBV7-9,CASSLGLAGGGSNQQFF,TGTGCCAGCAGCTTAGGACTAGCGGGAGGCGGGTCCAATCAGCAGTTCTTC
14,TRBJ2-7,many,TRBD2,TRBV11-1,CASSSTSGTYEQYF,TGTGCCAGCAGCAGTACTAGCGGAACCTACGAGCAGTACTTC
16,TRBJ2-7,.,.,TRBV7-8,CASSPPWTTISYEQYF,TGTGCCAGCAGCCCGCCTTGGACGACCATCTCCTACGAGCAGTACTTC
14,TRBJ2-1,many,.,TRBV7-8,CASSLDPGDNEQFF,TGTGCCAGCAGCTTAGATCCGGGGGACAATGAGCAGTTCTTC
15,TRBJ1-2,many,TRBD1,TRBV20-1,CSALRDRGRVNGYTF,TGCAGTGCCCTAAGAGACAGGGGGCGAGTAAATGGCTACACCTTC
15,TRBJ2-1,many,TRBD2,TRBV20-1,CSAYRLAGVNNEQFF,TGCAGTGCTTATAGGCTAGCGGGAGTAAACAATGAGCAGTTCTTC
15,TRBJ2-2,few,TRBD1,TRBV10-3,CAISVDRGNTGELFF,TGTGCCATCAGTGTTGACAGGGGGAACACCGGGGAGCTGTTTTTT
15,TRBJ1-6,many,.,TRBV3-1,CASSPSFQGGSPLHF,TGTGCCAGCAGCCCCTCTTTCCAGGGAGGGTCACCCCTCCACTTT
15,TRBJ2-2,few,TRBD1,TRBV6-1,CASRRDRGPAGELFF,TGTGCCAGCAGGAGGGACAGGGGGCCGGCCGGGGAGCTGTTTTTT